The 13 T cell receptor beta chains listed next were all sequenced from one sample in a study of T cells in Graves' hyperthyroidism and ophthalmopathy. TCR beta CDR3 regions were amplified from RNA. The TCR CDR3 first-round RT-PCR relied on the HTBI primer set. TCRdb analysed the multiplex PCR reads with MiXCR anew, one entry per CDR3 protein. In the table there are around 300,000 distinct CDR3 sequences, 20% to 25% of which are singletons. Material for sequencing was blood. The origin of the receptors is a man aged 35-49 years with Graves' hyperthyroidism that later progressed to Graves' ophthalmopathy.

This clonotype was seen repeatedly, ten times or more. The CDR3 is CASSLKLAETNTGELFF. For the CDR3, the DNA is TGTGCCAGCAGCTTAAAACTAGCGGAGACGAACACCGGGGAGCTGTTTTTT. The chain uses TRBV7-6 and TRBJ2-2; 8 bases are shared with TRBD2. The V gene's germline CDR1 is SGHVS and CDR2 FNYEAQ. The CDR3 loop spans 17 amino acids. V gave up 2 bases and J gave up 0 bases; unmatched junction bases: 5. Based on the CDR3 plus reference TRBV7-6 and TRBJ2-2, the full variable domain is GAGVSQSPRYKVTKRGQDVALRCDPISGHVSLYWYRQALGQGPEFLTYFNYEAQQDKSGLPNDRFSAERPEGSISTLTIQRTEQRDSAMYRCASSLKLAETNTGELFFGEGSRLTVL.

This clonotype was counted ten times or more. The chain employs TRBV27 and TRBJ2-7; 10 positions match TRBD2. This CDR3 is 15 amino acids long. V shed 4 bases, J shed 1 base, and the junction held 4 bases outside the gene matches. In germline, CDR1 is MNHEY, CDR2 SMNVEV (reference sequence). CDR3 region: CASSSSSGRSYEQYF. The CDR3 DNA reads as TGTGCCAGCAGTTCCTCTAGCGGGAGATCCTACGAGCAGTACTTC.

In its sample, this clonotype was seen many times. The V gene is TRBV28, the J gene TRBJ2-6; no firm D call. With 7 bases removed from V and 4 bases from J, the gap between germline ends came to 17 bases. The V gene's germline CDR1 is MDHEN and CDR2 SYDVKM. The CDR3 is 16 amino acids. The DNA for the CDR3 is TGTGCCAGCACCCAGCTGTGGGGAAACGGGGCCAACGTCCTGACTTTC. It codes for CASTQLWGNGANVLTF.

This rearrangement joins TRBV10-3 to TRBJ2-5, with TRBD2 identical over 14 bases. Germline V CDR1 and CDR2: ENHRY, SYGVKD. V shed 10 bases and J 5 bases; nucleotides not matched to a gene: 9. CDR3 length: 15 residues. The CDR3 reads CASSGTSGSVETQYF. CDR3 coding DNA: TGTGCCAGCTCCGGGACTAGCGGGAGTGTGGAGACCCAGTACTTC.

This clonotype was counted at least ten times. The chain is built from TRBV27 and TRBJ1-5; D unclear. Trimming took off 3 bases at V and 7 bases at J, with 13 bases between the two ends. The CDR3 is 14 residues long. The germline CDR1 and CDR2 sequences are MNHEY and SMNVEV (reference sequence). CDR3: CASSLVKTGQPQHF. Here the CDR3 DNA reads TGTGCCAGCAGTTTGGTGAAAACGGGCCAGCCCCAGCATTTT.

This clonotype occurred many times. Here the CDR3 DNA reads TGTGCCAGCAGTTCTCCCGGGGACGGGGAGCTGTTTTTT. It yields the protein CASSSPGDGELFF. The chain combines TRBV12-3 or TRBV12-4 with TRBJ2-2; a possible D gene is TRBD2 (5 bases). The V end was cut by 4 bases, the J end by 7 bases, with 10 bases between. This CDR3 contains 13 residues.

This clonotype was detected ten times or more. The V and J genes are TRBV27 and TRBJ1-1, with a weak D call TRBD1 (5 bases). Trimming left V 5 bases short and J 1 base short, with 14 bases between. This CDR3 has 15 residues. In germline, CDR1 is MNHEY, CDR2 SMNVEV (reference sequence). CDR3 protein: CASSAKPGTNTEAFF. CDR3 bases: TGTGCCAGCAGTGCTAAACCCGGGACGAACACTGAAGCTTTCTTT.

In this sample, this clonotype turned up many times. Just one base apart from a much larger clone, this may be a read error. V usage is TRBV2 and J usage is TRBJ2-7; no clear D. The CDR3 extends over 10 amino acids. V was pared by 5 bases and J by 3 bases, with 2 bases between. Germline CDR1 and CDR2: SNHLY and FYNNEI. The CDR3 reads CASSHYEQYF. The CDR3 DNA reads TGTGCCAGCAGTCACTACGAGCAGTACTTC. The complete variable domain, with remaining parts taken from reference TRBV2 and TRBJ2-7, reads EPEVTQTPSHQVTQMGQEVILRCVPISNHLYFYWYRQILGQKVEFLVSFYNNEISEKSEIFDDQFSVERPDGSNFTLKIRSTKLEDSAMYFCASSHYEQYFGPGTRLTVT.

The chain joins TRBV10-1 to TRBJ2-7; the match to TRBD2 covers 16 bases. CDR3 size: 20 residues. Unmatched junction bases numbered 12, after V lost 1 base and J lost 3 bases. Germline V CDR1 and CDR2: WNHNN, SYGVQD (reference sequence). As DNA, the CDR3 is TGCGCCAGCAGTGAGTTCATTCCGGGACTAGCGGGAGGGTCTTACTACGAGCAGTACTTC. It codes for CASSEFIPGLAGGSYYEQYF.

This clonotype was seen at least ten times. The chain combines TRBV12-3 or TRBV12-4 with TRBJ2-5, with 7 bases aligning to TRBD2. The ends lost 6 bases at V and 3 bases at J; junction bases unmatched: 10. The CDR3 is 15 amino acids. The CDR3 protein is CASRSGLTPKETQYF. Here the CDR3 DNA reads TGTGCCAGCAGATCGGGACTAACCCCAAAAGAGACCCAGTACTTC.

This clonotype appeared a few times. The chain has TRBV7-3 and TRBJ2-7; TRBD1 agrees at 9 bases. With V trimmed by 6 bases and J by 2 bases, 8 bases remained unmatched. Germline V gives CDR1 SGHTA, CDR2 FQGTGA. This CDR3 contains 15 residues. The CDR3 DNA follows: TGTGCCAGCAGTCCAGGACAGGGGCTAACCTACGAGCAGTACTTC. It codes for CASSPGQGLTYEQYF. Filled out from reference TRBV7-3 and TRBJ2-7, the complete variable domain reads GAGVSQTPSNKVTEKGKYVELRCDPISGHTALYWYRQSLGQGPEFLIYFQGTGAADDSGLPNDRFFAVRPEGSVSTLKIQRTERGDSAVYLCASSPGQGLTYEQYFGPGTRLTVT.

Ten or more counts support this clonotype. As DNA, the CDR3 is TGCGCCAGCAGCCAACCCACCGACGGGACCGCAATCACCGGGGAGCTGTTTTTT. Protein: CASSQPTDGTAITGELFF. This chain joins TRBV4-1 and TRBJ2-2; D is perhaps TRBD1 or TRBD2 (5 bases each). Germline V gives CDR1 MGHRA, CDR2 YSYEKL. The CDR3 is 18 residues long. The ends were cut back, 2 bases at V and 4 bases at J, with 20 bases in the middle.

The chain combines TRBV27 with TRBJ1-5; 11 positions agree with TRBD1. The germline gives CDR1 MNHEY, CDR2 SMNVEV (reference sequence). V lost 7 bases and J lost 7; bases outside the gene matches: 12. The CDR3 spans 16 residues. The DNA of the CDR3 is TGTGCCAGCACTCCAACCGGGACAGGGGGTAGCCAGCCCCAGCATTTT. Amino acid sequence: CASTPTGTGGSQPQHF.